Listed below are T cell receptor beta chains from one sample, sequenced in a study of blood T cell repertoires in COVID-19. Only in-frame clones appear in the TCRdb table, and some are missing; sequencing was by immunoSEQ multiplex PCR. The sample lists 180,000 or so clones, around nine tenths occurring once. The sequencing input was peripheral blood. These receptors originate from a man younger than 30 with active or convalescent COVID-19. CDR3s include the opening cysteine and the closing phenylalanine or tryptophan. The order of the fields is V gene, J gene, CDR3 protein.

>TRBV5-1|TRBJ1-2
CASSLGQGDYGYTF
>TRBV2|TRBJ1-5
CASSGQGYSNQPQHF
>TRBV18|TRBJ1-1
CASSQWDREFVEAFF
>TRBV11-2|TRBJ2-7
CASSSTAASYEQYF
>TRBV27|TRBJ1-5
CASSLSGSNQPQHF
>TRBV27|TRBJ1-1
CASSLNNNNEAFF
>TRBV2|TRBJ2-3
CASLYRALTDTQYF
>TRBV7-3|TRBJ2-1
CASSRARGGPNEQFF
>TRBV4-3|TRBJ2-2
CASSQDSSAITGELFF
>TRBV12-3/TRBV12-4|TRBJ1-5
CASSLKLSQPQHF
>TRBV7-2|TRBJ2-7
CASSPGQLGGAYEQYF
>TRBV6-5|TRBJ2-7
CASRSAPSEQYF
>TRBV27|TRBJ2-1
CASSAGQRHNEQFF
>TRBV7-6|TRBJ2-2
CASSLQAGENTGELFF
>TRBV6-5|TRBJ2-7
CASRPLPTYEQYF
>TRBV4-2|TRBJ2-1
CASSSGDNEQFF
>TRBV7-8|TRBJ1-4
CASSRQRGTATNEKLFF
>TRBV28|TRBJ1-1
CASSFWTENTEAFF
>TRBV10-3|TRBJ1-1
CAISDGTANTEAFF
>TRBV6-6|TRBJ2-5
CASSYRPRDETQYF
>TRBV3-1/TRBV3-2|TRBJ1-1
CASSPGGGTEAFF
>TRBV3-1/TRBV3-2|TRBJ2-7
CASSRKGAKSWRERGGEQYF
>TRBV7-8|TRBJ2-3
CASSLEGVSTDTQYF
>TRBV5-1|TRBJ2-5
CASSLAPRAVQETQYF
>TRBV6-1|TRBJ1-1
CASSEEGGGTEAFF
>TRBV2|TRBJ2-5
CASSEGSGVQETQYF
>TRBV3-1/TRBV3-2|TRBJ1-2
CASSQAGFSNGYTF
>TRBV3-1/TRBV3-2|TRBJ1-1
CASSSPLVNTEAFF
>TRBV19|TRBJ1-6
CASSYPAANGNSPLHF
>TRBV4-1|TRBJ1-6
CASSQDPGTYNSPLHF
>TRBV7-8|TRBJ2-2
CASSSGLAGATGELFF
>TRBV12-3/TRBV12-4|TRBJ1-2
CASTGKNYGYTF
>TRBV11-2|TRBJ2-7
CASSPRGNSYEQYF
>TRBV6-1|TRBJ1-2
CASSEEVGRFYGYTF
>TRBV10-3|TRBJ2-3
CAIRLAGGVDTQYF
>TRBV25-1|TRBJ2-7
CASSFQRIYEQYF
>TRBV9|TRBJ2-3
CASSLDTSGRTDTQYF
>TRBV5-6|TRBJ2-1
CASSLDLVGREFNEQFF
>TRBV7-6|TRBJ1-5
CASSLGVNQPQHF
>TRBV19|TRBJ1-4
CASSPTPTGNVEKLFF
>TRBV7-9|TRBJ2-7
CASSFSGAYEQYF
>TRBV5-5|TRBJ2-7
CASSLGGGLNYEQYF